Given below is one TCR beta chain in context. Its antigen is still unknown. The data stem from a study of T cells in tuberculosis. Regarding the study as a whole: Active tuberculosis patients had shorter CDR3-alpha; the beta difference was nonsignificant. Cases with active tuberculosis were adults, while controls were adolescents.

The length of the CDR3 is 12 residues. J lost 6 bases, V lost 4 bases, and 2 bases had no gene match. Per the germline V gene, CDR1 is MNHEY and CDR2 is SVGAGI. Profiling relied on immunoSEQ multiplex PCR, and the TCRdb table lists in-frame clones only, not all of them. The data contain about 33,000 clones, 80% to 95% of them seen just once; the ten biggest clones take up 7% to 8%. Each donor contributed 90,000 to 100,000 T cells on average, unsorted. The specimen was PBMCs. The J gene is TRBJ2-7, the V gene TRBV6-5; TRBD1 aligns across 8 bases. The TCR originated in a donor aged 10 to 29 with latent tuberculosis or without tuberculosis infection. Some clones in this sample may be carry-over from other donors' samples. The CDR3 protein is CASSFGQGEQYF. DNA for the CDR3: TGTGCCAGCAGTTTCGGACAGGGCGAGCAGTACTTC.